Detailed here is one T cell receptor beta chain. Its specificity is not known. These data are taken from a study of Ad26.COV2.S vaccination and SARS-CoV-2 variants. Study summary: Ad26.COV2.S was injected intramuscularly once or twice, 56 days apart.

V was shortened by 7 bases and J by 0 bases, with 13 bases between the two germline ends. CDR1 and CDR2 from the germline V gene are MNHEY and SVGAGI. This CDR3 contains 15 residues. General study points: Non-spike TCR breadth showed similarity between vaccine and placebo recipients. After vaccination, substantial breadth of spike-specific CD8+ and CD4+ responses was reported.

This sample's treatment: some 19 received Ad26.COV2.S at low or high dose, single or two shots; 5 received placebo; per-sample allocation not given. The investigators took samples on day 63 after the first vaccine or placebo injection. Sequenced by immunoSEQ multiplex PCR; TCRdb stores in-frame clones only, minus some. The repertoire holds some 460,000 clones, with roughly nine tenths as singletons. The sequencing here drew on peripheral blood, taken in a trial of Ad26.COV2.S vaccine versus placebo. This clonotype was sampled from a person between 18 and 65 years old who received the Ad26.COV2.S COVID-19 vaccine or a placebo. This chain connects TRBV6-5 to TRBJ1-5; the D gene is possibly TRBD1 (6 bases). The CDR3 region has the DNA TGTGCCAGCACCTCGAGGGGGTATAGCAATCAGCCCCAGCATTTT. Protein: CASTSRGYSNQPQHF.